The rows below give T cell receptor beta chains drawn from one sample of a study of cytomegalovirus exposure and HLA in healthy donors. Measured with immunoSEQ multiplex PCR; TCRdb has only the in-frame clones, and not every one. The sample consists of about 130,000 clones, just under 80% of them appearing once. Sequenced sample: PBMCs. These receptors were collected from a woman in her thirties or forties in good health and CMV-seronegative. Both conserved end residues are part of each CDR3. Fields, in order: D gene, CDR3 length, J gene, clone size, V gene, CDR3 protein, CDR3 DNA. D genes are given only for firm matches. Size is stated for part of the rows, as once, few or many counts, or as a class when the clone is expanded.

>-|13|TRBJ1-1|few|TRBV28
CASSLFGMTEAFF
TGTGCCAGCAGTTTATTCGGGATGACTGAAGCTTTCTTT
>-|13|TRBJ1-5|-|TRBV5-1
CASSLAGNQPQHF
TGCGCCAGCAGCTTAGCCGGCAATCAGCCCCAGCATTTT
>TRBD2|16|TRBJ2-2|-|TRBV6-6
CASSPDSLPGGGELFF
TGTGCCAGCAGTCCGGACTCCCTGCCGGGGGGAGGGGAGCTGTTTTTT
>-|17|TRBJ2-2|-|TRBV7-8
CASSWPRGVDNTGELFF
TGTGCCAGCAGCTGGCCCAGGGGGGTTGATAACACCGGGGAGCTGTTTTTT
>TRBD1|14|TRBJ2-7|-|TRBV28
CAIKAGGASGEQYF
TGTGCCATTAAGGCAGGGGGCGCTTCTGGTGAGCAGTACTTC
>-|13|TRBJ2-4|-|TRBV28
CASSSGSGHIQYF
TGTGCCAGCAGTTCAGGGTCGGGCCACATTCAGTACTTC
>TRBD2|13|TRBJ2-7|-|TRBV6-1
CATGLASSYEQYF
TGTGCCACCGGACTAGCGAGCTCCTACGAGCAGTACTTC
>-|12|TRBJ1-2|-|TRBV7-9
CASSRRGDGYTF
TGTGCCAGCAGCAGGAGGGGTGACGGCTACACCTTC
>-|14|TRBJ2-1|-|TRBV2
CASGSGSGGNEQFF
TGTGCCAGCGGAAGCGGGTCTGGTGGCAATGAGCAGTTCTTC
>-|15|TRBJ2-6|-|TRBV14
CASSLSLPGANGLTF
TGTGCCAGCAGCCTCTCCCTGCCTGGGGCCAACGGCCTGACTTTC
>TRBD1|13|TRBJ2-7|-|TRBV5-4
CASSDRSSYEQYF
TGTGCCAGCTCGGACAGGAGCTCCTACGAGCAGTACTTC
>TRBD2|15|TRBJ2-2|-|TRBV2
CASSQVRGGTGELFF
TGTGCCAGCAGTCAAGTCCGCGGGGGTACCGGGGAGCTGTTTTTT
>TRBD2|16|TRBJ2-1|-|TRBV5-1
CASSRSRTSGYNEQFF
TGCGCCAGCAGCCGCTCTCGGACTAGCGGTTACAATGAGCAGTTCTTC
>-|15|TRBJ2-7|-|TRBV5-5
CASSLNEGASLEQYF
TGTGCCAGCAGCCTTAACGAAGGGGCTAGTCTCGAGCAGTACTTC
>-|14|TRBJ1-1|once|TRBV5-1
CASSAQDRNTEAFF
TGCGCCAGCAGCGCTCAGGACAGGAACACTGAAGCTTTCTTT
>TRBD2|18|TRBJ2-6|-|TRBV6-1
CASSEARGGSSGANGLTF
TGTGCCAGCAGTGAAGCGCGGGGCGGGAGCTCTGGGGCCAACGGCCTGACTTTC
>TRBD1|12|TRBJ1-2|-|TRBV30
CAWAGGNYGYTF
TGTGCCTGGGCAGGGGGCAACTATGGCTACACCTTC
>-|15|TRBJ1-6|-|TRBV6-5
CASSYEAGGGSPLHF
TGTGCCAGCAGTTACGAGGCAGGAGGAGGATCACCCCTCCACTTT
>-|14|TRBJ2-5|-|TRBV27
CASSFDRGGETQYF
TGTGCCAGCAGTTTTGACAGGGGAGGGGAGACCCAGTACTTC
>TRBD1|15|TRBJ1-2|few|TRBV27
CASSSGTGGYYGYTF
TGTGCCAGCAGCTCCGGGACAGGAGGATACTATGGCTACACCTTC
>-|11|TRBJ2-5|-|TRBV11-2
CASSLGGTQYF
TGTGCCAGCAGCTTAGGAGGGACCCAGTACTTC
>-|13|TRBJ2-3|-|TRBV29-1
CSVGGLGTDTQYF
TGCAGCGTTGGAGGGCTCGGCACAGATACGCAGTATTTT
>-|14|TRBJ1-2|once|TRBV28
CASGGLAGDYGYTF
TGTGCCAGCGGGGGCCTTGCGGGAGATTATGGCTACACCTTC
>-|13|TRBJ1-1|few|TRBV4-1
CASSQDRGTEAFF
TGCGCCAGCAGCCAAGATCGAGGGACTGAAGCTTTCTTT
>-|14|TRBJ1-5|-|TRBV23-1
CASSQFSGNQPQHF
TGCGCCAGCAGTCAATTTTCTGGCAATCAGCCCCAGCATTTT